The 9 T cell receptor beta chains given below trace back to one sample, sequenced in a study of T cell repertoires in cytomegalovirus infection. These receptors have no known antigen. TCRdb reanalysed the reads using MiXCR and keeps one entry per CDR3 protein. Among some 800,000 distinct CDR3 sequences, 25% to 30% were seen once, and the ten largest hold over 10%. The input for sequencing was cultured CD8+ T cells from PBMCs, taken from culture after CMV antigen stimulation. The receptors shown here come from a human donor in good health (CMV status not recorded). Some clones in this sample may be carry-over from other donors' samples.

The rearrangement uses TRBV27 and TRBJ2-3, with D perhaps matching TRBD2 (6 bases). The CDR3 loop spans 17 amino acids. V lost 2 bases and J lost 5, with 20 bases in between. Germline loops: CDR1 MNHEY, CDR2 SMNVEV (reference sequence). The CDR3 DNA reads TGTGCCAGCAGTTTAAAGGCCCCCAGGGAGGAGAAAGATACGCAGTATTTT. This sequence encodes CASSLKAPREEKDTQYF.

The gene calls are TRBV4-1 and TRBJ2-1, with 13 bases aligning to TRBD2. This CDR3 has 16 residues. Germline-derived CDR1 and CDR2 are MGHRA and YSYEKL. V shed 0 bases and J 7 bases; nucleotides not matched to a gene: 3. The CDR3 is CASSQDETSGGNEQFF. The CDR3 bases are TGCGCCAGCAGCCAAGATGAGACTAGCGGGGGGAATGAGCAGTTCTTC.

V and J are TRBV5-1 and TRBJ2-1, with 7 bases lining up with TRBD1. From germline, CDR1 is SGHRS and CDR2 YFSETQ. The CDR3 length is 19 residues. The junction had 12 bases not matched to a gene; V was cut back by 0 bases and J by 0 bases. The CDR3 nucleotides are TGCGCCAGCAGCTTGGAATCTCCCTTGAGGACAGGCTCCTACAATGAGCAGTTCTTC. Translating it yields CASSLESPLRTGSYNEQFF.

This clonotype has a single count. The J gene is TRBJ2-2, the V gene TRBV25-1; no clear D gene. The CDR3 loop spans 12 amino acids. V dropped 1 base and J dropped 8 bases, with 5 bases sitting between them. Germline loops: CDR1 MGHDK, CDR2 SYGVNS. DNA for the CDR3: TGTGCCAGCAGTGAATCGGCGGGGGAGCTGTTTTTT. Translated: CASSESAGELFF.

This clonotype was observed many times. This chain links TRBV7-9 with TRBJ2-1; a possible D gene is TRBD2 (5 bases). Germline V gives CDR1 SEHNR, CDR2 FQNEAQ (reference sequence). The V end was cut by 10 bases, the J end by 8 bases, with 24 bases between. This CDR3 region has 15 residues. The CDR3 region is CATRPPGGWRDEQFF. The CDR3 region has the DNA TGTGCCACCAGACCTCCGGGCGGGTGGCGGGATGAGCAGTTCTTC.

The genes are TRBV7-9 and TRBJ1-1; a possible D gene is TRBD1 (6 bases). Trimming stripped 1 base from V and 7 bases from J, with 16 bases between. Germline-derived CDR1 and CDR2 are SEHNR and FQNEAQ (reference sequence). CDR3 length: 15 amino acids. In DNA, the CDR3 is TGTGCCAGCAGCTTAGTCGGGGGGACACCGTTTGAAGCTTTCTTT. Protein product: CASSLVGGTPFEAFF.

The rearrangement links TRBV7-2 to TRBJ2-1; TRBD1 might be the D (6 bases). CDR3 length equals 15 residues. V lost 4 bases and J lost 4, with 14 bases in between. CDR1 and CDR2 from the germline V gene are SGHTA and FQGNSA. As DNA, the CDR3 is TGTGCCAGCAGCTCTCTCGGGACACCTTACAATGAGCAGTTCTTC. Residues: CASSSLGTPYNEQFF.

As DNA, the CDR3 is TGTGCCAGCACCTCGGAGGGGACTCAGTTTTTT. It translates to CASTSEGTQFF. V usage is TRBV12-3 or TRBV12-4 and J usage is TRBJ1-4; a possible D gene is TRBD1 (5 bases). The length of the CDR3 is 11 residues. V was cut by 7 bases and J by 16 bases, with 16 bases left in between.

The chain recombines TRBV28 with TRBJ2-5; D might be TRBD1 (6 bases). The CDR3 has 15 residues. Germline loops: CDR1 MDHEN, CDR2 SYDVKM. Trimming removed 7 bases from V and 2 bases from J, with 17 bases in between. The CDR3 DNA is TGTGCCAGCACCCCTGAATGGACAGATCAAGAGACCCAGTACTTC. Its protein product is CASTPEWTDQETQYF.